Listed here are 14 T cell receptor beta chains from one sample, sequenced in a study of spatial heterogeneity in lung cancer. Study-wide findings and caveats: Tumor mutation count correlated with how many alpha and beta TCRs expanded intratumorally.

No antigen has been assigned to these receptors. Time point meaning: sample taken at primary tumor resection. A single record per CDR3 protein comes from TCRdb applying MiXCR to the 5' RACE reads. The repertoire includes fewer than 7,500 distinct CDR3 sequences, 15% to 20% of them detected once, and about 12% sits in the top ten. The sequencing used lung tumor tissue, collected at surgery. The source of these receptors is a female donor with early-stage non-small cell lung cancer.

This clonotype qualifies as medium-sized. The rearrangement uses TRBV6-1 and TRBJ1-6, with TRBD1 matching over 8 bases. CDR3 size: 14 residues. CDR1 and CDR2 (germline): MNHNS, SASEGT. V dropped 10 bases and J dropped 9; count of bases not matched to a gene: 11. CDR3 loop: CATTGGQGASPLHF. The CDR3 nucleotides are TGTGCCACTACTGGTGGGCAGGGGGCTTCACCCCTCCACTTT.

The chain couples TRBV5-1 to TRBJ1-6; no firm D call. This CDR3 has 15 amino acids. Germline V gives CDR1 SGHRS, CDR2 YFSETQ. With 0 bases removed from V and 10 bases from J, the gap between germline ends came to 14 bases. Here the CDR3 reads CASSLESGLSSPLHF. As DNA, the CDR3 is TGCGCCAGCAGCTTGGAGTCGGGGTTAAGCTCACCCCTCCACTTT.

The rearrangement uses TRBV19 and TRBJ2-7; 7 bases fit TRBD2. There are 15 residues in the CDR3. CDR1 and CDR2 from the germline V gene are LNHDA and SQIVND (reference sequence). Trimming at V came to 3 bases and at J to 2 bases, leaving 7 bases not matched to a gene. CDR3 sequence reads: CASSIPSGGTYEQYF. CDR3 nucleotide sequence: TGTGCCAGTAGTATTCCCTCGGGGGGAACCTACGAGCAGTACTTC.

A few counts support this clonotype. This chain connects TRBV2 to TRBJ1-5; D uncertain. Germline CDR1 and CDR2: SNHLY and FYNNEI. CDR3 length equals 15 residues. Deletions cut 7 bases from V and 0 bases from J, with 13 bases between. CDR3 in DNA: TGTGCCAGCAAATTAGGCAGGAATAGCAATCAGCCCCAGCATTTT. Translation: CASKLGRNSNQPQHF.

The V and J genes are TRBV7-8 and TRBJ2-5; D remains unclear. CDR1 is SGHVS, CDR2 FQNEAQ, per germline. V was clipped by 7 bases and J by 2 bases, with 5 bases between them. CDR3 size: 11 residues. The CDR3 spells CASTQQETQYF. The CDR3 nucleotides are TGTGCCAGCACCCAACAAGAGACCCAGTACTTC.

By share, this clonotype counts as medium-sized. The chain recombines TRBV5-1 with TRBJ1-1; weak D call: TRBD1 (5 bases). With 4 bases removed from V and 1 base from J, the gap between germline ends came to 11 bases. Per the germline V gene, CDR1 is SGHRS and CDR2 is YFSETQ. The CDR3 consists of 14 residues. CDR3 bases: TGCGCCAGCAGCAGGGGACCTACGAACACTGAAGCTTTCTTT. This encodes CASSRGPTNTEAFF.

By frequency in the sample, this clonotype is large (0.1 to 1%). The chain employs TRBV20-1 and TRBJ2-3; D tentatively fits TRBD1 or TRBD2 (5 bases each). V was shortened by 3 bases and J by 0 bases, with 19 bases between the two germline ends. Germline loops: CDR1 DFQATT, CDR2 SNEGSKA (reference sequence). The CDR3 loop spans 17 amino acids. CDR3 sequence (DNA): TGCAGTGCTAGGGGAGAAGTTGTTGGACATAGCACAGATACGCAGTATTTT. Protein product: CSARGEVVGHSTDTQYF.

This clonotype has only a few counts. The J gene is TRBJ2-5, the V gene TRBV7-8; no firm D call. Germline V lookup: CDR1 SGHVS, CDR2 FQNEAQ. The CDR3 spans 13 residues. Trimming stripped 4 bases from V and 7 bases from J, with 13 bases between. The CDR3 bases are TGTGCCAGCAGCTGGTCGGCCGCTGGGACCCAGTACTTC. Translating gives CASSWSAAGTQYF.

Here the CDR3 reads CASSPAGGTEAFF. CDR3 nucleotide sequence: TGTGCCAGCTCACCTGCAGGGGGGACTGAAGCTTTCTTT. This chain uses TRBV18 with TRBJ1-1; 7 bases fit TRBD1. The V gene's germline CDR1 is KGHSH and CDR2 LQKENI. The CDR3 has 13 amino acids. The V and J ends lost 3 bases and 5 bases, in that order; junction bases with no gene match: 3.

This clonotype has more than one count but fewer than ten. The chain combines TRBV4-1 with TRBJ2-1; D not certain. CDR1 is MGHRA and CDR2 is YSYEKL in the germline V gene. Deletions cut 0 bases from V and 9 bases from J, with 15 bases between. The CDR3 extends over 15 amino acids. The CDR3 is CASSQEWVGWSEQFF. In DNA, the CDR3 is TGCGCCAGCAGCCAAGAGTGGGTAGGTTGGAGTGAGCAGTTCTTC.

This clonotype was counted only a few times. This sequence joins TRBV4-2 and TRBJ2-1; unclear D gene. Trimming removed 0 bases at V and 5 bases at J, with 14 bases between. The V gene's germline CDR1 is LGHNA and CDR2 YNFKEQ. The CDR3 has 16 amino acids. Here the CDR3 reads CASSQDSPRQHNEQFF. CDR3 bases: TGTGCCAGCAGCCAAGATTCACCGAGGCAGCACAATGAGCAGTTCTTC.

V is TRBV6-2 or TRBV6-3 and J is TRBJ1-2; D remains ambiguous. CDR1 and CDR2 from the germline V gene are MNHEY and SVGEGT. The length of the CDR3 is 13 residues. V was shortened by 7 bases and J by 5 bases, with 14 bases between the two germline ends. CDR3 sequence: CASTRGGWYGYTF. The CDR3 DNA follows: TGTGCCAGCACTCGGGGAGGGTGGTATGGCTACACCTTC.

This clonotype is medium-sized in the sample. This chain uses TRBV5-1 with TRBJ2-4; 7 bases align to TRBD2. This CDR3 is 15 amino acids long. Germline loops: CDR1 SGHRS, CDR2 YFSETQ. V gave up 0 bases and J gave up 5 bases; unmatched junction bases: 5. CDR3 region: CASSLGTRSQNIQYF. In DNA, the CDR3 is TGCGCCAGCAGCTTGGGGACTAGGTCCCAAAACATTCAGTACTTC.

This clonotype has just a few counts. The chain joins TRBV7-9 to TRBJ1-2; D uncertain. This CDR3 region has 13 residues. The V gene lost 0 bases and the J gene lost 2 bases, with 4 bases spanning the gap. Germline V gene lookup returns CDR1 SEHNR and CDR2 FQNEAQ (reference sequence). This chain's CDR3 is CASSLAGNYGYTF. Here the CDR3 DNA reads TGTGCCAGCAGCTTAGCAGGGAACTATGGCTACACCTTC.